This T cell receptor beta chain was obtained from a study of cytomegalovirus exposure and HLA in healthy donors. Sequencing was performed with immunoSEQ multiplex PCR; in TCRdb, only in-frame clones are kept and a portion is missing. The sample lists 330,000 or so clones; 86% were seen once. In regard to this clone: The identical CDR3 is also encoded by other nucleotide sequences in the sample.

The sample taken for sequencing was PBMCs. The receptor was isolated from a young woman in good health and CMV-seronegative.

CDR3 loop: CASSLGGEQFF. For the CDR3, the DNA is TGCGCCAGCAGCCTGGGAGGTGAGCAGTTCTTC. The chain links TRBV5-1 to TRBJ2-1; D may be TRBD2 (6 bases). There are 11 residues in the CDR3. In germline, CDR1 is SGHRS, CDR2 YFSETQ. Trimming removed 4 bases from V and 9 bases from J, with 8 bases in between.